The following is a T cell receptor (beta chain) sequence with its context. Its antigen is still unknown. This record belongs to a study of graft-versus-host responses after intestinal transplantation. Overall study results and limits: Recipient marrow showed GvH clones, some seen first in ileum or blood.

V lost 1 base, J lost 5 bases, and 14 bases lay in between. The CDR3 runs to 15 residues. CDR1 is MNHNS and CDR2 is SASEGT in the germline V gene. Profiled with immunoSEQ multiplex PCR; TCRdb holds only in-frame clones, not every one. The data contain about 91,000 clones, around 93% of them seen just once; the ten biggest clones take up less than 0.45%. The specimen was unstimulated CD4+ T cells sorted from spleen or lymph node cells, collected before transplant. V and J are TRBV6-1 and TRBJ1-2, with D tentatively TRBD1 (5 bases). This clonotype originated in a human donor who was the organ donor for an intestinal transplant. The CDR3 sequence is CASSEGGWGPYGYTF. CDR3 coding DNA: TGTGCCAGCAGTGAAGGGGGCTGGGGCCCTTATGGCTACACCTTC.